Sequencing of this T cell receptor (beta chain) was carried out in a study of T cell repertoires in cytomegalovirus infection. The wider study: Indicated by public TCR beta signatures were CMV infection and matching HLA type.

This clonotype has a handful of counts. Its target is not known. This CDR3 is 14 amino acids long. Deletions cut 0 bases from V and 13 bases from J, with 18 bases between. Germline CDR1 reads SNHLY; CDR2 reads FYNNEI. General study points: Dominant in the ex vivo response were TCR beta clonotypes restricted by HLA-C and specific for CMV. Based on cumulative public TCR beta family frequency, carriers of CMV plus the relevant HLA were identified.

One entry per CDR3 protein results from TCRdb running MiXCR on the reads. This table holds about 890,000 distinct CDR3 sequences, around 29% found once. Sequencing was performed on cultured CD8+ T cells from PBMCs, taken from culture after CMV antigen stimulation. The chain joins TRBV2 to TRBJ1-1, with unresolved D. This TCR was recovered from a human donor in good health (CMV status not recorded). Some clones in this sample may be carry-over from other donors' samples. The CDR3 here is CASSEALTVRSGFF. CDR3 DNA: TGTGCCAGCAGTGAAGCGCTTACAGTGCGGTCGGGTTTCTTT. The variable domain in full, with the rest retrieved from reference TRBV2 and TRBJ1-1, is EPEVTQTPSHQVTQMGQEVILRCVPISNHLYFYWYRQILGQKVEFLVSFYNNEISEKSEIFDDQFSVERPDGSNFTLKIRSTKLEDSAMYFCASSEALTVRSGFFGQGTRLTVV.